This T cell receptor beta chain was sequenced for a study of breast tumors, draining lymph nodes, adjacent tissues. Study-wide points: Tumor T cell lymph node origin was a supported hypothesis, not proven. Compared with lymph nodes, tumors were less diverse; compared with nontumor tissue, more.

Samples came from axillary lymph nodes draining the breast cancer. TCRdb re-analysed the multiplex PCR reads in MiXCR, keeping a single row per CDR3 protein. Altogether about 150,000 distinct CDR3 sequences are present, approximately 32% being singletons, with the ten largest covering 2.3%. At least ten counts were recorded for this clonotype. The antigen is unknown. CDR3 length equals 15 residues. Germline lookup yields CDR1 LNHDA and CDR2 SQIVND (reference sequence). Deletions cut 4 bases from V and 0 bases from J, with 12 bases between. This TCR derives from a female donor with breast cancer. Some clones in this sample may be carry-over from other donors' samples. Material: axillary lymph node tissue. The V call is TRBV19, the J call TRBJ1-2, with D tentatively TRBD1 (6 bases). CDR3 residues: CASSTWDKSNYGYTF. The CDR3 DNA reads as TGTGCCAGTAGTACATGGGACAAATCTAACTATGGCTACACCTTC.